Given below is one T cell receptor (beta chain) in context. Some clones are missing from TCRdb's copy, which holds only in-frame ones; the method was immunoSEQ multiplex PCR. The data show 55,000 to 85,000 clones, over 75% seen once. CDR1 is SGHRS, CDR2 YFSETQ, per germline. The junction had 11 bases not matched to a gene; V was cut back by 4 bases and J by 7 bases. The CDR3 runs to 16 residues. This sample is drawn from a study of blood T cell repertoires in COVID-19. This rearrangement joins TRBV5-1 to TRBJ2-1; 10 bases agree with TRBD2. The sample was peripheral blood. The TCR sequence derives from a woman aged 18-29 years with acute or convalescent COVID-19. The CDR3 protein is CASSPGVVAGGNEQFF. The CDR3, as DNA: TGCGCCAGCAGCCCAGGGGTGGTAGCGGGGGGTAATGAGCAGTTCTTC.